These 20 T cell receptor beta chains came from one sample sequenced in a study of response to subunit inactivated influenza vaccine. TCRdb independently ran MiXCR on the RT-PCR reads; one entry per CDR3 protein. The sample lists about 540,000 distinct CDR3 sequences, approximately 22% occurring once. The sample was also linked to a second study, of T cells expressing NK-cell markers. Per that paper: The authors generated TCR beta cDNA through 5'RACE template switching with UMIs.

The material sequenced was CD4+ T cells sorted from PBMCs, taken 11 to 12 days after vaccination. The receptors originated from a man aged 45-60 years who received an inactivated influenza vaccine.

This chain uses TRBV29-1 with TRBJ2-5; maybe TRBD2 (5 bases). The CDR3 is 13 amino acids. From germline, CDR1 is SQVTM and CDR2 ANQGSEA. Between the trimmed V and J ends, which lost 7 bases and 2 bases, there was a span of 14 bases. The CDR3 loop is CSGERQPQETQYF. The CDR3, as DNA: TGCAGCGGTGAGCGGCAACCGCAAGAGACCCAGTACTTC.

This rearrangement joins TRBV4-3 to TRBJ1-5; D remains ambiguous. The CDR3 consists of 15 residues. V lost 0 bases, J lost 2 bases, and 8 bases lay in between. Germline V gene sequence: CDR1 LGHNA, CDR2 YSLEER. The CDR3 DNA sequence: TGCGCCAGCAGCCAAGATGTAGTTGGCAATCAGCCCCAGCATTTT. It specifies CASSQDVVGNQPQHF.

This clonotype was detected a few times. The chain carries TRBV28 and TRBJ2-6; D remains ambiguous. This CDR3 has 15 amino acids. CDR1 and CDR2 (germline): MDHEN, SYDVKM. Trimming removed 4 bases from V and 3 bases from J, with 10 bases in between. In DNA form, the CDR3 reads TGTGCCAGCAGTTCCGGGTCCAATGGGGCCAACGTCCTGACTTTC. Translated, it gives CASSSGSNGANVLTF.

The chain uses TRBV29-1 and TRBJ2-7, with a tentative D call TRBD1 (6 bases). This CDR3 has 13 residues. Trimming left V 3 bases short and J 5 bases short, with 14 bases between. Per germline, CDR1 SQVTM and CDR2 ANQGSEA. CDR3 nucleotide sequence: TGCAGCGTTGATAATCAGGGGAGTAACGAGCAGTACTTC. As protein: CSVDNQGSNEQYF.

This chain links TRBV3-1 with TRBJ2-7; 8 bases align to TRBD2. Germline CDR1 LGHDT, CDR2 YNNKEL (reference sequence). Trimming cost V 7 bases and J 0 bases; bases outside gene matches: 5. The CDR3 sequence is 14 residues long. Here the CDR3 DNA reads TGTGCCAGCAATTTAGCGGGGTCCTCCTACGAGCAGTACTTC. It translates to CASNLAGSSYEQYF.

The chain is built from TRBV9 and TRBJ2-7; tentatively, D is TRBD2 (5 bases). The CDR3 is 13 amino acids. CDR1 and CDR2 (germline): SGDLS, YYNGEE. V shed 3 bases and J shed 3 bases, with 10 bases lying between them. This CDR3 reads CASSDGAGYEQYF. The CDR3 nucleotides read TGTGCCAGCAGCGACGGTGCGGGCTACGAGCAGTACTTC.

This clonotype occurred a few times. V usage is TRBV7-2 and J usage is TRBJ2-7; TRBD2 is a possible D gene (5 bases). CDR3 length: 14 amino acids. The V gene lost 3 bases and the J gene lost 2 bases, with 11 bases spanning the gap. Germline loops: CDR1 SGHTA, CDR2 FQGNSA. The CDR3 coding sequence is TGTGCCAGCAGCTTTAGGACTCCACCCTACGAGCAGTACTTC. It yields the protein CASSFRTPPYEQYF.

In this sample, this clonotype turned up a few times. The chain joins TRBV3-1 to TRBJ2-7; D is undetermined. The V end was cut by 1 base, the J end by 5 bases, with 9 bases between. CDR3 size: 13 residues. Germline CDR1 LGHDT, CDR2 YNNKEL (reference sequence). This CDR3 reads CASSQVRANEQYF. CDR3 DNA: TGTGCCAGCAGCCAAGTACGCGCTAACGAGCAGTACTTC.

The table lists this clonotype with a few counts. The chain has TRBV12-3 or TRBV12-4 and TRBJ1-4, with TRBD1 identical over 9 bases. Trimming removed 3 bases from V and 8 bases from J; junction bases left unmatched: 4. This CDR3 is 14 amino acids long. The CDR3 loop is CASSFTGTGEKLFF. The CDR3 nucleotides read TGTGCCAGCAGTTTCACCGGGACAGGGGAAAAACTGTTTTTT.

The chain employs TRBV20-1 and TRBJ2-7, with 11 nucleotides matching TRBD2. The CDR3 is made up of 14 amino acids. CDR1 is DFQATT, CDR2 SNEGSKA, per germline (reference sequence). The V segment lost 6 bases and the J segment 4 bases; nucleotides outside the gene matches: 8. CDR3 sequence (DNA): TGCAGTGCCCCTTCTAGCGGGAGGAAGTACGAGCAGTACTTC. It yields the protein CSAPSSGRKYEQYF.

J is TRBJ1-2 and V is TRBV20-1; the D gene is possibly TRBD1 (5 bases). Trimming cost V 4 bases and J 5 bases, with 17 bases left between them. The V gene's germline CDR1 is DFQATT and CDR2 SNEGSKA (reference sequence). There are 14 residues in the CDR3. DNA for the CDR3: TGCAGTGCTACAGGGAGTGGGGGAGGGTATGGCTACACCTTC. Amino acids: CSATGSGGGYGYTF.

This clonotype was recorded at least ten times. This sequence joins TRBV20-1 and TRBJ1-4, with 12 positions matching TRBD1. The germline V gene has CDR1 DFQATT and CDR2 SNEGSKA (reference sequence). V was pared by 1 base and J by 8 bases, with 2 bases of the junction left unmatched. The CDR3 totals 14 residues. The CDR3 is CSARGDRGLEKLFF. For the CDR3, the DNA is TGCAGTGCTAGAGGGGACAGGGGGCTAGAAAAACTGTTTTTT.

Only a few counts were recorded for this clonotype. This sequence joins TRBV7-8 and TRBJ2-3; 7 bases align to TRBD2. CDR3 length equals 13 residues. Germline-derived CDR1 and CDR2 are SGHVS and FQNEAQ. J was trimmed by 7 bases and V by 5 bases; bases with no gene match: 6. CDR3 region: CASSPQTSNTQYF. The CDR3, as DNA: TGTGCCAGCAGCCCCCAGACTAGCAATACGCAGTATTTT.

This clonotype turned up a few times. The chain uses TRBV7-2 and TRBJ2-7; no clear D gene. Per germline, CDR1 SGHTA and CDR2 FQGNSA. V was clipped by 0 bases and J by 1 base, with 7 bases between them. The CDR3 spans 14 residues. The DNA for the CDR3 is TGTGCCAGCAGCTTAGCGAGCACATCCTACGAGCAGTACTTC. Protein sequence: CASSLASTSYEQYF. Based on the CDR3 plus reference TRBV7-2 and TRBJ2-7, the full variable domain is GAGVSQSPSNKVTEKGKDVELRCDPISGHTALYWYRQSLGQGLEFLIYFQGNSAPDKSGLPSDRFSAERTGGSVSTLTIQRTQQEDSAVYLCASSLASTSYEQYFGPGTRLTVT.

This rearrangement joins TRBV4-3 to TRBJ2-6, with unresolved D. V lost 2 bases and J 0 bases, leaving 8 bases between the germline ends. The CDR3 sequence is 16 residues long. Per the germline V gene, CDR1 is LGHNA and CDR2 is YSLEER. Here the CDR3 DNA reads TGCGCCAGCAGCCAAAGTACAGTCTCTGGGGCCAACGTCCTGACTTTC. Translating it yields CASSQSTVSGANVLTF.

The chain recombines TRBV28 with TRBJ2-6; 8 bases align to TRBD1. The CDR3 has 16 amino acids. V dropped 10 bases and J dropped 0; count of bases not matched to a gene: 8. The germline V gene encodes CDR1 MDHEN and CDR2 SYDVKM. The CDR3 reads CATGPGTGSGANVLTF. DNA for the CDR3: TGTGCCACCGGTCCCGGGACAGGCTCTGGGGCCAACGTCCTGACTTTC. Using reference TRBV28 and TRBJ2-6 for the parts outside the CDR3, the full variable domain is DVKVTQSSRYLVKRTGEKVFLECVQDMDHENMFWYRQDPGLGLRLIYFSYDVKMKEKGDIPEGYSVSREKKERFSLILESASTNQTSMYLCATGPGTGSGANVLTFGAGSRLTVL.

CDR3 region: CASSSRGQGSYNEQFF. Written as DNA, the CDR3 is TGTGCCAGCAGCTCCCGTGGACAGGGTTCCTACAATGAGCAGTTCTTC. The chain combines TRBV5-5 with TRBJ2-1, with 8 bases that match TRBD1. The CDR3 length is 16 residues. Germline CDR1 is SGHKS and CDR2 is YYEKEE (reference sequence). Germline trimming cut 3 bases from V and 1 base from J; bases unmatched to any gene: 6.

The chain is built from TRBV5-6 and TRBJ1-1, with TRBD1 matching over 8 bases. This CDR3 contains 14 residues. The J segment lost 5 bases and the V segment lost 1 base, leaving 4 bases of the junction unmatched. From germline, CDR1 is SGHDT and CDR2 YYEEEE. In DNA, the CDR3 is TGTGCCAGCAGCTTGCCAGGGGGCTTAACTGAAGCTTTCTTT. Residues: CASSLPGGLTEAFF. Combining the CDR3 with reference TRBV5-6 and TRBJ1-1 gives the whole variable domain DAGVTQSPTHLIKTRGQQVTLRCSPKSGHDTVSWYQQALGQGPQFIFQYYEEEERQRGNFPDRFSGHQFPNYSSELNVNALLLGDSALYLCASSLPGGLTEAFFGQGTRLTVV.

The chain employs TRBV7-3 and TRBJ2-3, with no clear D. Per the germline V gene, CDR1 is SGHTA and CDR2 is FQGTGA. V was clipped by 5 bases and J by 6 bases, with 9 bases between them. The CDR3 is 12 residues long. CDR3 sequence: CASSREPDTQYF. The CDR3 DNA sequence: TGTGCCAGCAGCCGAGAGCCGGATACGCAGTATTTT.

This clonotype was recorded at least ten times. The V gene is TRBV12-3 or TRBV12-4, the J gene TRBJ2-2; D possibly corresponds to TRBD2 (6 bases). The CDR3 runs 15 residues. Trimming cost V 0 bases and J 6 bases, with 11 bases left between them. The CDR3 bases are TGTGCCAGCAGTTTAGCGCTGGCGGGGCCCGGGGAGCTGTTTTTT. Its protein product is CASSLALAGPGELFF.